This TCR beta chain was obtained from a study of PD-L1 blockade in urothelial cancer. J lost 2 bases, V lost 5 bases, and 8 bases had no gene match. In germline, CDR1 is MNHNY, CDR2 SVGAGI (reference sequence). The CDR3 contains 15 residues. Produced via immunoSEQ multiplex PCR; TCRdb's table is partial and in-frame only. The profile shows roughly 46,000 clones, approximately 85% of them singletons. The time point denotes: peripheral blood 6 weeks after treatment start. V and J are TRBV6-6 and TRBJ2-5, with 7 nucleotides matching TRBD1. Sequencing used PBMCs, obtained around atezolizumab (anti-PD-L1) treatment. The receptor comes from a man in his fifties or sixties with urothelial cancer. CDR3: CASSPRRGQQETQYF. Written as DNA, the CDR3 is TGTGCCAGCAGTCCGAGAAGGGGACAGCAAGAGACCCAGTACTTC.